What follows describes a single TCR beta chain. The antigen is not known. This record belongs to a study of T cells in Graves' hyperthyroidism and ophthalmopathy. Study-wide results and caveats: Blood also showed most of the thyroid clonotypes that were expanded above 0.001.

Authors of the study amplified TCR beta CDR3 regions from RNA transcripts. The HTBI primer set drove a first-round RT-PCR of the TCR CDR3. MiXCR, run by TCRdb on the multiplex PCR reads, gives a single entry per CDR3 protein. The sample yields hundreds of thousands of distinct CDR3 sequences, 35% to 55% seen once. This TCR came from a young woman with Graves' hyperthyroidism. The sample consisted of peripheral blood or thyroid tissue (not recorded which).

Here the CDR3 reads CASSSQGRDQPQHF. CDR3 DNA sequence: TGTGCCAGCAGCTCACAGGGTAGAGATCAGCCCCAGCATTTT. V gene TRBV7-9 combines with J gene TRBJ1-5; D is perhaps TRBD1 (6 bases). CDR1 and CDR2 from the germline V gene are SEHNR and FQNEAQ (reference sequence). The V end was cut by 4 bases, the J end by 5 bases, with 12 bases between. This CDR3 has 14 amino acids.